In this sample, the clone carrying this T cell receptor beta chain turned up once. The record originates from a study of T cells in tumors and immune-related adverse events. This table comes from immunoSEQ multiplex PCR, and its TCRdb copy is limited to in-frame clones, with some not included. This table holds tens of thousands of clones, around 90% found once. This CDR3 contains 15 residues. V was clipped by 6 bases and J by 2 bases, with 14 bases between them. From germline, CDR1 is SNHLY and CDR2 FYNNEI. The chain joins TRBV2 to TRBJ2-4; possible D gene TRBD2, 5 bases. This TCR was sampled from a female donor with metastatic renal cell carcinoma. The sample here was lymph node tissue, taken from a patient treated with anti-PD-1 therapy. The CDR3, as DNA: TGTGCCAGCAGGTCCCCCCGGGGAACCAAAAACATTCAGTACTTC. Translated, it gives CASRSPRGTKNIQYF.